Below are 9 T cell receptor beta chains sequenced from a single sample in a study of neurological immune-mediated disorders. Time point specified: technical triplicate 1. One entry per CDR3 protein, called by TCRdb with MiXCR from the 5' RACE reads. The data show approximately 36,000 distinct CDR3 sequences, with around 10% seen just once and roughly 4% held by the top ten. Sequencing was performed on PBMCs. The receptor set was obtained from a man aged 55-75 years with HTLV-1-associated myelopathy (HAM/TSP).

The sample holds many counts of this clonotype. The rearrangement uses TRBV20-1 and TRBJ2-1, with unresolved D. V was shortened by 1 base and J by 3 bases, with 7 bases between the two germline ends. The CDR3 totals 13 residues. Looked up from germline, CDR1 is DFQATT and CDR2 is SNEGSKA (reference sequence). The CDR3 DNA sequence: TGCAGTGCTAGAGCAATGAACTACAATGAGCAGTTCTTC. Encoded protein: CSARAMNYNEQFF.

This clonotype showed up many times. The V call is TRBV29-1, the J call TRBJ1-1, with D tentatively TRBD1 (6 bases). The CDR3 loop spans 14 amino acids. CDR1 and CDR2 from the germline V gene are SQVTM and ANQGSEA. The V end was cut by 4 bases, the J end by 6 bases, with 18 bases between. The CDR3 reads CSVGGGQPGPEAFF. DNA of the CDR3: TGCAGCGTTGGGGGGGGGCAGCCAGGACCTGAAGCTTTCTTT.

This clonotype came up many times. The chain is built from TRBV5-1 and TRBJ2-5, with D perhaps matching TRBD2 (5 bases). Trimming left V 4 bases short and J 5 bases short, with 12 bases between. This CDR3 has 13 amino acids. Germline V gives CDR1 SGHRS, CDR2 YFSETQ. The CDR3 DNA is TGCGCCAGCAGCCCGGGGTTGGGGGAGACCCAGTACTTC. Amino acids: CASSPGLGETQYF.

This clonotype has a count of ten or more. The chain's CDR3 is CATSVQGISGNTIYF. Written as DNA, the CDR3 is TGTGCCACCAGCGTACAGGGGATCTCTGGAAACACCATATATTTT. The chain uses TRBV15 and TRBJ1-3; 7 positions agree with TRBD1. The V and J ends lost 5 bases and 0 bases, in that order; junction bases with no gene match: 4. The CDR3 is 15 amino acids. The V gene's germline CDR1 is LNHNV and CDR2 YYDKDF (reference sequence).

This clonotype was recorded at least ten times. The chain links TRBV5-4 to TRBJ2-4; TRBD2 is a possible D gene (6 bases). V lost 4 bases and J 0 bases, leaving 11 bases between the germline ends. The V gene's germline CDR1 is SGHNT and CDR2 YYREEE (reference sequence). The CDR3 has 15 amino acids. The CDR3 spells CASSIGGAAKNIQYF. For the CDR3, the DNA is TGTGCCAGCAGCATTGGAGGGGCAGCCAAAAACATTCAGTACTTC.

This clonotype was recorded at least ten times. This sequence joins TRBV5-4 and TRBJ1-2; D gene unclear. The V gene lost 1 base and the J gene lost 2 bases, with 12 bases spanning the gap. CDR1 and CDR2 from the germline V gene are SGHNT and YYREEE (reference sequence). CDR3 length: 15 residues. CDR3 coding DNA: TGTGCCAGCAGCTTGTCTGCCTACTCGAACTATGGCTACACCTTC. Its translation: CASSLSAYSNYGYTF.

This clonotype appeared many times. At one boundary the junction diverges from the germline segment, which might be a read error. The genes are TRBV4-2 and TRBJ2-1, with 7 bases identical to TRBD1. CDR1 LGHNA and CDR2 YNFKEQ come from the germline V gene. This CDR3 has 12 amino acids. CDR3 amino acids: CASSPGTAPGIF. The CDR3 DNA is TGTGCCAGCAGCCCCGGGACAGCCCCGGGGATCTTC.

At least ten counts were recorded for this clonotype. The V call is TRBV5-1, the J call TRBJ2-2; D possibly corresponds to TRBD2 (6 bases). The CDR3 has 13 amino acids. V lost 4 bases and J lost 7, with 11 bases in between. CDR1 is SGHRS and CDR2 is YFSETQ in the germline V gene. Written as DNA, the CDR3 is TGCGCCAGCAGCGAGGAGGGGATCGGGGAGCTGTTTTTT. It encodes CASSEEGIGELFF.

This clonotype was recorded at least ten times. The CDR3 DNA follows: TGCGCCAGCAGTGCAGCCGTAGGGTATGGCTACACCTTC. Translation gives CASSAAVGYGYTF. The chain recombines TRBV5-1 with TRBJ1-2; D is unclear. Germline CDR1 SGHRS, CDR2 YFSETQ. CDR3 length equals 13 residues. V was shortened by 5 bases and J by 5 bases, with 13 bases between the two germline ends. The entire variable domain, with the rest obtained from reference TRBV5-1 and TRBJ1-2, is as follows: KAGVTQTPRYLIKTRGQQVTLSCSPISGHRSVSWYQQTPGQGLQFLFEYFSETQRNKGNFPGRFSGRQFSNSRSEMNVSTLELGDSALYLCASSAAVGYGYTFGSGTRLTVV.